The rows below give T cell receptor beta chains drawn from one sample of a study of graft-versus-host responses after intestinal transplantation. Some clones are missing from TCRdb's copy, which holds only in-frame ones; the method was immunoSEQ multiplex PCR. The data contain tens of thousands of clones, roughly nine tenths of them singletons. The sample consisted of PBMCs, taken 524 days after transplant. Receptors originate from a human patient who received an intestinal transplant, so some T cells may come from the graft donor. CDR3s include the opening cysteine and the closing phenylalanine or tryptophan. D genes are given only for firm matches.

J gene,V gene,D gene,CDR3 protein,CDR3 DNA
TRBJ1-5,TRBV7-2,TRBD1,CASSRDRGYQPQHF,TGTGCCAGCAGCAGAGACAGGGGCTATCAGCCCCAGCATTTT
TRBJ1-2,TRBV11-2,.,CASSSYSDPNYGYTF,TGTGCCAGCAGCTCCTACAGTGACCCTAACTATGGCTACACCTTC
TRBJ1-1,TRBV2,.,CAGHTVNTEAFF,TGTGCCGGACACACGGTGAACACTGAAGCTTTCTTT
TRBJ1-3,TRBV5-1,TRBD1,CASSLGQGGFSGNTIYF,TGCGCCAGCAGCTTGGGACAGGGAGGTTTTTCTGGAAACACCATATATTTT
TRBJ1-5,TRBV19,.,CASSIGGAYQPQHF,TGTGCCAGTAGTATAGGGGGGGCCTATCAGCCCCAGCATTTT
TRBJ1-2,TRBV7-9,.,CASTAGGNYGYTF,TGTGCCAGCACTGCGGGCGGTAACTATGGCTACACCTTC
TRBJ2-1,TRBV5-1,.,CASSWGTPSSHNEQFF,TGCGCCAGCAGCTGGGGGACGCCGTCTAGTCACAATGAGCAGTTCTTC
TRBJ1-2,TRBV19,.,CASRRAGRNYGYTF,TGTGCCAGTAGAAGGGCCGGACGGAATTATGGCTACACCTTC
TRBJ2-2,TRBV9,TRBD1,CASSVTGRTGELFF,TGTGCCAGCAGCGTGACAGGGCGGACCGGGGAGCTGTTTTTT
TRBJ1-3,TRBV7-8,.,CASSSRRGSGNTIYF,TGTGCCAGCAGCTCCCGAAGGGGGTCCGGAAACACCATATATTTT